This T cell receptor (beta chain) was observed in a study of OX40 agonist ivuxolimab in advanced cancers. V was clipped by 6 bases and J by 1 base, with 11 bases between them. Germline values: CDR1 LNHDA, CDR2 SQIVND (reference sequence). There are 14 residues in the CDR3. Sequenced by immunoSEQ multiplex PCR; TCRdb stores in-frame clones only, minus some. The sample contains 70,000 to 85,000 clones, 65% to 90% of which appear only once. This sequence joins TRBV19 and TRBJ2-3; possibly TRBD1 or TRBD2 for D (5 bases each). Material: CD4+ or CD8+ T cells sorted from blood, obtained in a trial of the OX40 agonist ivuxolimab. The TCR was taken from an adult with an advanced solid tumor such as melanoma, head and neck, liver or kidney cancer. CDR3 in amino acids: CASSPRGGTDTQYF. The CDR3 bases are TGTGCCAGTAGCCCTAGGGGAGGCACAGATACGCAGTATTTT.